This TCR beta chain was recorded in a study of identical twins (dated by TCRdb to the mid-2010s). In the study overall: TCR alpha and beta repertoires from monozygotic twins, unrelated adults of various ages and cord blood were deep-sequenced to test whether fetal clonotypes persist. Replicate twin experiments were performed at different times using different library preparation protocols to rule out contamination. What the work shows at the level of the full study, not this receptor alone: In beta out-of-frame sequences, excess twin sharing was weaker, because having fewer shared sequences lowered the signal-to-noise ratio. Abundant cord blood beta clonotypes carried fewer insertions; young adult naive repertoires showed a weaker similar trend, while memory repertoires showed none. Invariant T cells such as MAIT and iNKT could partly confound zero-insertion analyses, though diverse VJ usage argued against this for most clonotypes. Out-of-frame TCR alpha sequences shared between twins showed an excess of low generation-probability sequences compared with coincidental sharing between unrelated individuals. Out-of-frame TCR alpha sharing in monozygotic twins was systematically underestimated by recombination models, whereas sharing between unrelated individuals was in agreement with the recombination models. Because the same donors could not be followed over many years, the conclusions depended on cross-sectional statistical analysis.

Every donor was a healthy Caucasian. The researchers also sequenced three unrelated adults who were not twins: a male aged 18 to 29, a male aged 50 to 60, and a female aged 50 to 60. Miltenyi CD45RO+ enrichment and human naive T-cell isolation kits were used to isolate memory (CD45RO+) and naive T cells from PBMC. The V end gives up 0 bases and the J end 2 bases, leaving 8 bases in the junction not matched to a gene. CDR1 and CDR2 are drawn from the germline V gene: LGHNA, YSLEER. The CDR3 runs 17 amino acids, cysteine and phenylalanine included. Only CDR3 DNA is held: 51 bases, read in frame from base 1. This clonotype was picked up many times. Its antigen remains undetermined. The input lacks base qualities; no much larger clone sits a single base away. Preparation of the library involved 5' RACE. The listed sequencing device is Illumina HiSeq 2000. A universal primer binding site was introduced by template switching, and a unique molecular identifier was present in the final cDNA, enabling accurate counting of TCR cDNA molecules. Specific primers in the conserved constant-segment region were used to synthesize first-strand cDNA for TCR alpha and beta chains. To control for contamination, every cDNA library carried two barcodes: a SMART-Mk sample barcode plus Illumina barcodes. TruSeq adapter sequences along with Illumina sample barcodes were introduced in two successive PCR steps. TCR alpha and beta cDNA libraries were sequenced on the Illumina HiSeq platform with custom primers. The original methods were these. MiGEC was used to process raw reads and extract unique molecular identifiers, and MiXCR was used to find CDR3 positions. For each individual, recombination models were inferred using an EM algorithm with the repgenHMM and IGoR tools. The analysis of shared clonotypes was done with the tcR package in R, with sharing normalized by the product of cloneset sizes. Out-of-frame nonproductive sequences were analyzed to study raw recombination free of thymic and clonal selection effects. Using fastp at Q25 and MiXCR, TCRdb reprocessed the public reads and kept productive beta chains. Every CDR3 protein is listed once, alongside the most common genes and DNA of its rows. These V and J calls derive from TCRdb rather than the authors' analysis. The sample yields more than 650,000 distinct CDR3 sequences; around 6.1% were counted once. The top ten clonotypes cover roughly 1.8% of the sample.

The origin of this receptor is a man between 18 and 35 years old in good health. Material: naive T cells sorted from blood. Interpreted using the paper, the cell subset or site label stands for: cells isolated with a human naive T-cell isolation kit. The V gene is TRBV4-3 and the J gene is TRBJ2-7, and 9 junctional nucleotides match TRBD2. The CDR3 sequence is CASSQDYSGRPPYEQYF. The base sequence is TGCGCCAGCAGCCAAGATTACAGCGGGAGGCCTCCCTACGAGCAGTACTTC.